This TCR beta chain was identified during a study of chemoradiotherapy in HPV16-positive cancers. Concerning this clone: Antigen specificity is unknown.

Only in-frame clones appear in the TCRdb table, and some are missing; sequencing was by immunoSEQ multiplex PCR. The table records 15,000 or so clones, roughly 89% of them present only once. Repeated repertoire sampling spanned the course of chemoradiotherapy. Findings and caveats of the study: HPV-specific T cells were functionally defined from only two HPV16-positive patients. During treatment, candidate HPV-specific clones and E7-related motifs expanded in tumor.

V was clipped by 0 bases and J by 1 base, with 10 bases between them. The CDR3 length is 16 residues. The germline V gene encodes CDR1 MGHRA and CDR2 YSYEKL. V and J are TRBV4-1 and TRBJ2-4; D not certain. The clonotype comes from a human donor with HPV-associated anogenital cancer. The source material was blood, sampled from a patient who underwent chemoradiotherapy. CDR3: CASSQEVRGAKNIQYF. The DNA of the CDR3 is TGCGCCAGCAGCCAAGAAGTCCGTGGGGCCAAAAACATTCAGTACTTC.